One sample yielded the 30 T cell receptor beta chains listed below, sequenced in a study of T cell responses to AZD1222 COVID-19 vaccine. Repertoires were generated with immunoSEQ multiplex PCR, while TCRdb's copy carries only in-frame clones and drops some. In the table there are about 140,000 clones, around 89% of which are singletons. The input for sequencing was peripheral blood, taken on day 0 of AZD1222 vaccination. Receptors originate from an adult in good health.

The V gene is TRBV7-9, the J gene TRBJ2-4; possible D gene TRBD1, 5 bases. Trimming shortened V by 6 bases and J by 9 bases, and 12 bases separated the two germline ends. The germline CDR1 and CDR2 sequences are SEHNR and FQNEAQ (reference sequence). The CDR3 length is 12 residues. The CDR3 region has the DNA TGTGCCAGCAGTCACACCACAGGCATTCAGTACTTC. This sequence encodes CASSHTTGIQYF.

This sequence joins TRBV9 and TRBJ2-2; D not certain. Trimming took off 0 bases at V and 3 bases at J, with 15 bases between the two ends. CDR1 SGDLS and CDR2 YYNGEE come from the germline V gene. The CDR3 consists of 17 residues. CDR3 residues: CASSVVRDLWDTGELFF. The DNA of the CDR3 is TGTGCCAGCAGCGTAGTAAGGGATCTTTGGGACACCGGGGAGCTGTTTTTT.

The CDR3 spells CATSREKPGASYEQYF. Written as DNA, the CDR3 is TGTGCCACCAGCAGAGAAAAGCCTGGCGCCTCCTACGAGCAGTACTTC. The chain is built from TRBV15 and TRBJ2-7; D ambiguous. Trimming pared 0 bases from V and 0 bases from J, leaving 12 bases between. Germline CDR1 and CDR2: LNHNV and YYDKDF (reference sequence). This CDR3 has 16 amino acids.

The chain is built from TRBV4-2 and TRBJ1-5; D possibly corresponds to TRBD1 (6 bases). V was cut by 0 bases and J by 5 bases, with 11 bases left in between. This CDR3 region has 15 residues. Germline V lookup: CDR1 LGHNA, CDR2 YNFKEQ. In DNA form, the CDR3 reads TGTGCCAGCAGCCAAGATGGCAGGGGCTATCAGCCCCAGCATTTT. Its protein is CASSQDGRGYQPQHF.

The chain uses TRBV9 and TRBJ2-3; D might be TRBD1 (6 bases). Germline V gene lookup returns CDR1 SGDLS and CDR2 YYNGEE. Between the trimmed V and J ends, which lost 4 bases and 2 bases, there was a span of 11 bases. This CDR3 comprises 14 residues. CDR3 loop: CASSFQGHTDTQYF. The CDR3 region has the DNA TGTGCCAGCAGCTTTCAGGGACACACAGATACGCAGTATTTT.

The rearrangement joins TRBV2 to TRBJ1-2; D gene ambiguous. Germline assignment: CDR1 SNHLY and CDR2 FYNNEI. The CDR3 totals 15 residues. The V end lost 7 bases, the J end lost 3 bases, and 18 bases lay between the germline ends. CDR3 amino acids: CASIPRIGWDYGYTF. CDR3 nucleotides: TGTGCCAGCATACCCCGTATAGGGTGGGACTATGGCTACACCTTC.

The V and J genes are TRBV28 and TRBJ2-3; TRBD1 or TRBD2 may be the D gene (7 bases each). CDR1 is MDHEN and CDR2 is SYDVKM in the germline V gene. The CDR3 covers 17 residues. V was shortened by 0 bases and J by 5 bases, with 18 bases between the two germline ends. The CDR3 DNA sequence: TGTGCCAGCAGTTTATGGGGGGAGGGGGCATCGGGAGATACGCAGTATTTT. This gives the protein CASSLWGEGASGDTQYF.

The gene calls are TRBV2 and TRBJ2-1, with 14 bases matching TRBD2. This CDR3 comprises 16 residues. Germline V gene sequence: CDR1 SNHLY, CDR2 FYNNEI. With 6 bases clipped from V and 0 bases from J, the junction kept 1 base outside the gene matches. The DNA of the CDR3 is TGTGCCAGCAGGGGGACTAGCGGGAGCTCCTACAATGAGCAGTTCTTC. This sequence encodes CASRGTSGSSYNEQFF. Variable domain in full (rest from reference TRBV2 and TRBJ2-1): EPEVTQTPSHQVTQMGQEVILRCVPISNHLYFYWYRQILGQKVEFLVSFYNNEISEKSEIFDDQFSVERPDGSNFTLKIRSTKLEDSAMYFCASRGTSGSSYNEQFFGPGTRLTVL.

Notes on this clone: One end of the junction varies from germline; a read error may be responsible. The chain is built from TRBV28 and TRBJ2-7; 10 bases agree with TRBD1. The CDR3 has 14 amino acids. Germline loops: CDR1 MDHEN, CDR2 SYDVKM. DNA of the CDR3: TGTGCCAGCAGCCCCGGGACAGGGGCTGCTTTGGGGCACTTC. Amino acids: CASSPGTGAALGHF. Based on the CDR3 plus reference TRBV28 and TRBJ2-7, the full variable domain is DVKVTQSSRYLVKRTGEKVFLECVQDMDHENMFWYRQDPGLGLRLIYFSYDVKMKEKGDIPEGYSVSREKKERFSLILESASTNQTSMYLCASSPGTGAALGHFGPGTRLTVT.

The chain combines TRBV14 with TRBJ1-2; 7 nucleotides line up with TRBD1. CDR1 and CDR2 from the germline V gene are SGHDN and FVKESK. The CDR3 totals 12 residues. V dropped 4 bases and J dropped 6; count of bases not matched to a gene: 2. The CDR3 region has the DNA TGTGCCAGCAGCCGACAGGGCCATGGCTACACCTTC. This codes for CASSRQGHGYTF.

This sequence joins TRBV7-2 and TRBJ2-6; D uncertain. The germline V and J ends were trimmed by 1 base and 2 bases, with 18 bases remaining between them. The germline V gene encodes CDR1 SGHTA and CDR2 FQGNSA. The CDR3 loop spans 19 amino acids. CDR3 sequence reads: CASSLELLRLTAGANVLTF. As DNA, the CDR3 is TGTGCCAGCAGCTTAGAGTTGTTGCGACTCACGGCTGGGGCCAACGTCCTGACTTTC.

The CDR3 nucleotides are TGTGCCAGCAGCCGCGGGAGTAGCGGGGGCCTTCAAGGCGGGGAGCTGTTTTTT. Protein: CASSRGSSGGLQGGELFF. V and J are TRBV5-4 and TRBJ2-2, with 9 bases aligning to TRBD2. Germline trimming cut 4 bases from V and 7 bases from J; bases unmatched to any gene: 17. Germline CDR1 is SGHNT and CDR2 is YYREEE (reference sequence). This CDR3 comprises 18 residues.

This chain links TRBV15 with TRBJ2-1; D is uncertain. The CDR3 runs 17 residues. With 0 bases removed from V and 6 bases from J, the gap between germline ends came to 18 bases. The V gene's germline CDR1 is LNHNV and CDR2 YYDKDF (reference sequence). The CDR3, as DNA: TGTGCCACCAGCAGAGATACTGGCGTCCGCAATGGCAATGAGCAGTTCTTC. Translating gives CATSRDTGVRNGNEQFF.

This sequence joins TRBV9 and TRBJ2-1; perhaps D is TRBD1 or TRBD2 (5 bases each). Trimming removed 4 bases from V and 0 bases from J, with 17 bases in between. The germline CDR1 and CDR2 sequences are SGDLS and YYNGEE. This CDR3 spans 17 amino acids. The CDR3: CASSLAWDGSSYNEQFF. DNA of the CDR3: TGTGCCAGCAGCCTAGCTTGGGACGGCAGCTCCTACAATGAGCAGTTCTTC. The variable domain in full, completed from reference TRBV9 and TRBJ2-1, reads DSGVTQTPKHLITATGQRVTLRCSPRSGDLSVYWYQQSLDQGLQFLIQYYNGEERAKGNILERFSAQQFPDLHSELNLSSLELGDSALYFCASSLAWDGSSYNEQFFGPGTRLTVL.

The chain recombines TRBV13 with TRBJ1-2; TRBD1 agrees at 7 bases. V dropped 3 bases and J dropped 4; count of bases not matched to a gene: 17. In germline, CDR1 is PRHDT, CDR2 FYEKMQ (reference sequence). This CDR3 is built from 18 residues. Here the CDR3 DNA reads TGTGCCAGCAGCTTCGTAGGGGGCCGCCAGCCCGGGGGCTATGGCTACACCTTC. Residues: CASSFVGGRQPGGYGYTF.

This clone was observed a single time. This chain links TRBV29-1 with TRBJ1-3; no definite D call. Trimming took 0 bases from V and 0 from J, leaving 9 bases between them. Germline CDR1 reads SQVTM; CDR2 reads ANQGSEA. The CDR3 loop spans 15 amino acids. The CDR3 sequence: CSVEEWGSSGNTIYF. CDR3 DNA: TGCAGCGTTGAAGAGTGGGGAAGCTCTGGAAACACCATATATTTT.

The gene calls are TRBV11-1 and TRBJ2-1; perhaps TRBD2 as D (6 bases). The CDR3 extends over 15 amino acids. Germline CDR1 reads SGHAT; CDR2 reads FQDESV (reference sequence). Trimming left V 1 base short and J 6 bases short, with 13 bases between. CDR3 residues: CASSLVLASFNEQFF. The CDR3 DNA reads as TGTGCCAGCAGCTTAGTCCTAGCGAGTTTCAATGAGCAGTTCTTC.

This rearrangement joins TRBV5-6 to TRBJ1-3; no clear D. Trimming stripped 0 bases from V and 0 bases from J, with 10 bases between. The CDR3 spans 16 residues. Germline V lookup: CDR1 SGHDT, CDR2 YYEEEE. The CDR3 sequence is CASSLASSSSGNTIYF. DNA for the CDR3: TGTGCCAGCAGCTTGGCCTCTTCCAGCTCTGGAAACACCATATATTTT.

The chain links TRBV5-6 to TRBJ2-1, with 7 nucleotides matching TRBD2. With 0 bases clipped from V and 3 bases from J, the junction kept 15 bases outside the gene matches. The CDR3 contains 19 residues. CDR1 SGHDT and CDR2 YYEEEE come from the germline V gene. In DNA form, the CDR3 reads TGTGCCAGCAGCTTGGAGGTTGGCGCGGGAGTGCGATACTACAATGAGCAGTTCTTC. Translating gives CASSLEVGAGVRYYNEQFF.

The chain recombines TRBV7-9 with TRBJ1-2; the D is unclear. This CDR3 comprises 16 residues. The V and J ends lost 2 bases and 0 bases respectively, with 13 bases between them. Germline V lookup: CDR1 SEHNR, CDR2 FQNEAQ (reference sequence). The CDR3 loop reads CASSLSLRASNYGYTF. The CDR3 DNA follows: TGTGCCAGCAGCTTAAGTTTACGGGCTTCTAACTATGGCTACACCTTC.

The chain recombines TRBV24-1 with TRBJ1-1; no clear D gene. The CDR3 loop spans 12 amino acids. The V end lost 4 bases, the J end lost 3 bases, and 5 bases lay between the germline ends. Germline loops: CDR1 KGHDR, CDR2 SFDVKD. CDR3 in amino acids: CATSDPDTEAFF. The CDR3 bases are TGTGCCACCAGTGACCCTGACACTGAAGCTTTCTTT.

The chain links TRBV9 to TRBJ2-5; D is unresolved. The CDR3 loop spans 13 amino acids. Trimming left V 3 bases short and J 1 base short, with 7 bases between. The germline V gene encodes CDR1 SGDLS and CDR2 YYNGEE. The CDR3 spells CASSAQPQETQYF. In nucleotides, the CDR3 is TGTGCCAGCAGCGCCCAGCCCCAAGAGACCCAGTACTTC.

The chain recombines TRBV7-8 with TRBJ2-7; perhaps TRBD1 as D (6 bases). With 1 base removed from V and 3 bases from J, the gap between germline ends came to 16 bases. The germline V gene encodes CDR1 SGHVS and CDR2 FQNEAQ. This CDR3 is 16 amino acids long. The DNA for the CDR3 is TGTGCCAGCAGCTTAGGGACCGGGACAAGACGCTACGAGCAGTACTTC. As protein: CASSLGTGTRRYEQYF.

The rearrangement joins TRBV7-9 to TRBJ2-1; possible D gene TRBD2, 7 bases. The CDR3 is made up of 13 amino acids. The germline V gene encodes CDR1 SEHNR and CDR2 FQNEAQ (reference sequence). V lost 8 bases to trimming and J lost 9 bases, with 17 bases between them. CDR3 loop: CASLGGGVGEQFF. For the CDR3, the DNA is TGTGCCAGCCTGGGAGGGGGGGTCGGTGAGCAGTTCTTC.

A note on this clone: At one end the junction does not follow the germline gene, possibly because of a read error. This chain joins TRBV6-5 and TRBJ1-4; unclear D gene. This CDR3 is built from 15 residues. CDR1 and CDR2 from the germline V gene are MNHEY and SVGAGI. CDR3 region: CACRQAFATNAKLFF. CDR3 nucleotide sequence: TGTGCCTGCAGGCAGGCCTTTGCAACTAATGCAAAACTGTTTTTT.

The chain carries TRBV9 and TRBJ2-5, with D perhaps TRBD2 (5 bases). Trimming cost V 3 bases and J 2 bases, with 11 bases left between them. The germline V gene has CDR1 SGDLS and CDR2 YYNGEE. This CDR3 has 14 residues. The CDR3 protein is CASSGLDSQETQYF. CDR3 DNA sequence: TGTGCCAGCAGCGGACTGGACTCGCAAGAGACCCAGTACTTC.

The rearrangement uses TRBV5-4 and TRBJ1-2; unclear D gene. The germline gives CDR1 SGHNT, CDR2 YYREEE (reference sequence). The CDR3 runs 15 residues. Trimming stripped 4 bases from V and 4 bases from J, with 17 bases between. CDR3 amino acids: CASSLVGDPGYGYTF. In DNA form, the CDR3 reads TGTGCCAGCAGCCTCGTCGGGGATCCCGGCTATGGCTACACCTTC.

This clone was detected a few times. Other DNA sequences in this sample translate to the same CDR3. The rearrangement uses TRBV19 and TRBJ1-1, with a weak D call TRBD1 (5 bases). V was clipped by 5 bases and J by 4 bases, with 14 bases between them. This CDR3 has 14 residues. The V gene's germline CDR1 is LNHDA and CDR2 SQIVND (reference sequence). The CDR3 DNA sequence: TGTGCCAGTAGTCCGAGGGGTTTGATCACTGAAGCTTTCTTT. As protein: CASSPRGLITEAFF.

Here the CDR3 DNA reads TGTGCCAGTAGTATACGGGGGACAGGGATGATGGGTGAGCAGTTCTTC. Residues: CASSIRGTGMMGEQFF. J is TRBJ2-1 and V is TRBV19; TRBD1 matches 9 bases. This CDR3 comprises 16 residues. From germline, CDR1 is LNHDA and CDR2 SQIVND (reference sequence). J was trimmed by 9 bases and V by 2 bases; bases with no gene match: 11.

This clone was detected many times. The chain's CDR3 is CASSYGSGYEQYF. The CDR3 DNA is TGTGCCAGCAGCTACGGATCGGGGTACGAGCAGTACTTC. V gene TRBV11-2 combines with J gene TRBJ2-7, with a tentative D call TRBD2 (5 bases). The germline CDR1 and CDR2 sequences are SGHAT and FQNNGV. Trimming took 4 bases from V and 4 from J, leaving 11 bases between them. The CDR3 spans 13 residues.